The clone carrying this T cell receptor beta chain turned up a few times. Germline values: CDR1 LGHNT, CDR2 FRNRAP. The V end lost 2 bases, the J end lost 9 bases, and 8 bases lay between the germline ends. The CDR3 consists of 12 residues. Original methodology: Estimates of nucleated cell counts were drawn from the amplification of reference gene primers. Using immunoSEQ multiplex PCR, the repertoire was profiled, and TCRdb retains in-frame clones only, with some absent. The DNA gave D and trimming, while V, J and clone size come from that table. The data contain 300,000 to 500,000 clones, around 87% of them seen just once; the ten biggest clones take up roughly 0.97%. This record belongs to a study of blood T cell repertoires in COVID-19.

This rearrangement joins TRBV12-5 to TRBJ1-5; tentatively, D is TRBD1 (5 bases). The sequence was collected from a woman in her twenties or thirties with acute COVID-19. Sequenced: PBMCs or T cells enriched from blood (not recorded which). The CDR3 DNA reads TGTGCTAGTGGTTTGCCCGGGGGGCCCCAGCATTTT. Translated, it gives CASGLPGGPQHF.